Presented here are 21 T cell receptor beta chains from one specimen sequenced in a study of blood T cells in healthy people across ages. A second 7 to 11 cycle PCR used barcoded and J-beta primers. A single record per CDR3 protein comes from TCRdb applying MiXCR to the 5' RACE reads. The table records under 750,000 distinct CDR3 sequences, around 50% of them present only once. The sequenced material came from blood. Receptors originate from a man older than 75 in good health.

The chain recombines TRBV2 with TRBJ2-1; 10 positions agree with TRBD2. CDR3 length: 14 amino acids. Germline V gene sequence: CDR1 SNHLY, CDR2 FYNNEI. J lost 5 bases, V lost 6 bases, and 4 bases had no gene match. Written as DNA, the CDR3 is TGTGCCAGCAGCTCAAGCGGGGGGGACAATGAGCAGTTCTTC. Translation: CASSSSGGDNEQFF.

The chain recombines TRBV9 with TRBJ2-1, with TRBD2 as a possible D gene (6 bases). The CDR3 is 16 amino acids. V shed 0 bases and J shed 0 bases, with 10 bases lying between them. Looked up from germline, CDR1 is SGDLS and CDR2 is YYNGEE. The CDR3 coding sequence is TGTGCCAGCAGCGTAGTGGCGGGGAGCTCCTACAATGAGCAGTTCTTC. It encodes CASSVVAGSSYNEQFF.

This clonotype was seen a handful of times. Germline and junction disagree at one end, which may indicate a read error. This rearrangement joins TRBV7-9 to TRBJ2-7; perhaps TRBD1 as D (6 bases). In germline, CDR1 is SEHNR, CDR2 FQNEAQ (reference sequence). The CDR3 runs 13 residues. CDR3 sequence (DNA): TGCGCCAGCAGCCTACAGGGAACCTACGAGCAGTACTTC. Translation: CASSLQGTYEQYF.

Of note for this clonotype: The junction departs from the called germline gene at one end, perhaps through a read error. The chain uses TRBV27 and TRBJ1-1, with a possible D match to TRBD1 (6 bases). Germline lookup yields CDR1 MNHEY and CDR2 SMNVEV (reference sequence). This CDR3 contains 14 residues. Here the CDR3 DNA reads TGTGTCAGCAGTCCCCGGGACACAAGCCGTGAAGCTTTCTTT. This encodes CVSSPRDTSREAFF.

V gene TRBV4-3 combines with J gene TRBJ1-2, with unresolved D. There are 14 residues in the CDR3. V was cut by 0 bases and J by 0 bases, with 5 bases left in between. Germline V lookup: CDR1 LGHNA, CDR2 YSLEER. The CDR3 DNA is TGCGCCAGCAGCCAAGACAGAGCTAACTATGGCTACACCTTC. This codes for CASSQDRANYGYTF.

The CDR3 is CASSKGSDEQYF. The CDR3 nucleotides are TGTGCCAGCAGCAAAGGATCCGACGAGCAGTACTTC. The chain is built from TRBV21-1 and TRBJ2-7. TRBV21-1 is a pseudogene locus. The CDR3 is made up of 12 amino acids.

This clonotype was seen a handful of times. The chain recombines TRBV27 with TRBJ1-2; 7 nucleotides line up with TRBD1. The length of the CDR3 is 13 residues. V was clipped by 6 bases and J by 4 bases; unmatched bases: 5. Germline V gives CDR1 MNHEY, CDR2 SMNVEV (reference sequence). This chain's CDR3 is CASSPTGSYGYTF. DNA of the CDR3: TGTGCCAGCAGCCCGACAGGGAGCTATGGCTACACCTTC.

V is TRBV7-2 and J is TRBJ2-1; a weak D match, TRBD1 (6 bases). Germline V gene sequence: CDR1 SGHTA, CDR2 FQGNSA. The CDR3 runs 14 residues. Trimming took off 5 bases at V and 6 bases at J, with 14 bases between the two ends. CDR3 sequence reads: CASSARADSNEQFF. The CDR3 nucleotides are TGTGCCAGCAGCGCTCGGGCGGACAGCAATGAGCAGTTCTTC.

CDR3 residues: CASSEHLGTGTDTQYF. The CDR3 DNA reads as TGTGCCAGCAGTGAACACCTGGGGACAGGCACAGATACGCAGTATTTT. The chain carries TRBV25-1 and TRBJ2-3; 7 bases are a match to TRBD1. The CDR3 totals 16 residues. V shed 2 bases and J 1 base; nucleotides not matched to a gene: 6. From germline, CDR1 is MGHDK and CDR2 SYGVNS.

CDR3 bases: TGTGCCAGCAGCTCAGTTGGCGGGAGAGGCGCAGATACGCAGTATTTT. This gives the protein CASSSVGGRGADTQYF. The V gene is TRBV9, the J gene TRBJ2-3; TRBD2 agrees at 7 bases. The CDR3 is made up of 16 amino acids. Per germline, CDR1 SGDLS and CDR2 YYNGEE. V was pared by 4 bases and J by 4 bases, with 12 bases of the junction left unmatched.

This clonotype was observed many times. The rearrangement joins TRBV6-5 to TRBJ2-7; 7 bases line up with TRBD2. The CDR3 sequence is 16 residues long. Unmatched junction bases numbered 8, after V lost 0 bases and J lost 3 bases. Germline CDR1 and CDR2: MNHEY and SVGAGI. DNA for the CDR3: TGTGCCAGCAGTTACTCGTCCAGCGGGAAAGGCTACGAGCAGTACTTC. Protein product: CASSYSSSGKGYEQYF.

This clonotype was detected only a few times. Written as DNA, the CDR3 is TGCAGTGCTAAGGTCCCAGCGGGAGGCTACGAGCAGTACTTC. This encodes CSAKVPAGGYEQYF. The rearrangement uses TRBV20-1 and TRBJ2-7, with 9 bases matching TRBD2. Germline V gene sequence: CDR1 DFQATT, CDR2 SNEGSKA (reference sequence). Losses at the gene ends were 4 bases for V and 3 bases for J; bases not matched to a gene: 7. The CDR3 has 14 amino acids.

This clonotype was counted between two and nine times. V usage is TRBV4-3 and J usage is TRBJ2-1, with D tentatively TRBD1 (6 bases). This CDR3 is built from 18 residues. The V end lost 1 base, the J end lost 5 bases, and 21 bases lay between the germline ends. CDR1 LGHNA and CDR2 YSLEER come from the germline V gene. Written as DNA, the CDR3 is TGCGCCAGCAGCCAAGCAGACAGGCTAGAGATAAAGAACAATGAGCAGTTCTTC. Translated: CASSQADRLEIKNNEQFF.

The chain carries TRBV9 and TRBJ2-7; possible D gene TRBD1, 7 bases. V shed 2 bases and J shed 5 bases, with 11 bases lying between them. Germline CDR1 SGDLS, CDR2 YYNGEE. This CDR3 is built from 13 residues. The CDR3 sequence is CASSVGGGDEQYF. The CDR3 nucleotides are TGTGCCAGCAGCGTCGGAGGGGGCGACGAGCAGTACTTC.

At least ten counts were recorded for this clonotype. This CDR3 reads CASSPGGEETQYF. CDR3 bases: TGTGCCAGCAGCCCAGGGGGGGAAGAGACCCAGTACTTC. This chain links TRBV6-5 with TRBJ2-5; D assignment may be TRBD1 or TRBD2 (7 bases each). Trimming stripped 6 bases from V and 3 bases from J, with 11 bases between. CDR1 is MNHEY, CDR2 SVGAGI, per germline. The CDR3 has 13 amino acids.

This clonotype has only a few counts. The rearrangement links TRBV27 to TRBJ2-1; D gene ambiguous. In germline, CDR1 is MNHEY, CDR2 SMNVEV (reference sequence). The CDR3 is 12 residues long. V was shortened by 6 bases and J by 7 bases, with 10 bases between the two germline ends. CDR3 sequence (DNA): TGTGCCAGCAGAGCAGGATGGAATGAGCAGTTCTTC. The encoded protein is CASRAGWNEQFF.

The chain links TRBV25-1 to TRBJ2-1; D is uncertain. Germline values: CDR1 MGHDK, CDR2 SYGVNS. Trimming shortened V by 4 bases and J by 1 base, and 11 bases separated the two germline ends. The CDR3 is 15 amino acids. CDR3 in amino acids: CASSGSIESYNEQFF. The CDR3 region has the DNA TGTGCCAGCAGTGGGTCTATAGAATCCTACAATGAGCAGTTCTTC. Filled out from reference TRBV25-1 and TRBJ2-1, the complete variable domain reads EADIYQTPRYLVIGTGKKITLECSQTMGHDKMYWYQQDPGMELHLIHYSYGVNSTEKGDLSSESTVSRIRTEHFPLTLESARPSHTSQYLCASSGSIESYNEQFFGPGTRLTVL.

This chain connects TRBV12-3 or TRBV12-4 to TRBJ2-7; 10 bases match TRBD1. The CDR3 covers 15 residues. After removal of 6 bases from V and 5 bases from J, the junction contained 10 bases not matched to a gene. CDR3: CASSRQGAHLDEQYF. The CDR3 DNA is TGTGCCAGCAGCAGACAGGGGGCGCATCTTGACGAGCAGTACTTC.

This clonotype was seen just once. This rearrangement joins TRBV20-1 to TRBJ1-1; D is possibly TRBD1 (6 bases). The CDR3 length is 15 residues. Per the germline V gene, CDR1 is DFQATT and CDR2 is SNEGSKA (reference sequence). V was pared by 4 bases and J by 0 bases, with 15 bases between. In DNA form, the CDR3 reads TGCAGTGCTATTCCCTTTCAGGGGATGAACACTGAAGCTTTCTTT. This sequence encodes CSAIPFQGMNTEAFF.

V usage is TRBV25-1 and J usage is TRBJ2-1, with 7 positions matching TRBD2. Germline lookup yields CDR1 MGHDK and CDR2 SYGVNS. This CDR3 region has 17 residues. With V trimmed by 4 bases and J by 2 bases, 11 bases remained unmatched. The DNA for the CDR3 is TGTGCCAGCAGTGGACCCCCCCTAGCGGCTGCCTACAATGAGCAGTTCTTC. Residues: CASSGPPLAAAYNEQFF. Full variable domain (missing parts from reference TRBV25-1 and TRBJ2-1): EADIYQTPRYLVIGTGKKITLECSQTMGHDKMYWYQQDPGMELHLIHYSYGVNSTEKGDLSSESTVSRIRTEHFPLTLESARPSHTSQYLCASSGPPLAAAYNEQFFGPGTRLTVL.

In nucleotides, the CDR3 is TGTGCCAGCAGCCAAACTCGAAGTACGTCGATAGATACGCAGTATTTT. Translated: CASSQTRSTSIDTQYF. The chain uses TRBV7-3 and TRBJ2-3, with no clear D. The CDR3 runs to 16 residues. The germline CDR1 and CDR2 sequences are SGHTA and FQGTGA. The ends were cut back, 5 bases at V and 5 bases at J, with 20 bases in the middle.